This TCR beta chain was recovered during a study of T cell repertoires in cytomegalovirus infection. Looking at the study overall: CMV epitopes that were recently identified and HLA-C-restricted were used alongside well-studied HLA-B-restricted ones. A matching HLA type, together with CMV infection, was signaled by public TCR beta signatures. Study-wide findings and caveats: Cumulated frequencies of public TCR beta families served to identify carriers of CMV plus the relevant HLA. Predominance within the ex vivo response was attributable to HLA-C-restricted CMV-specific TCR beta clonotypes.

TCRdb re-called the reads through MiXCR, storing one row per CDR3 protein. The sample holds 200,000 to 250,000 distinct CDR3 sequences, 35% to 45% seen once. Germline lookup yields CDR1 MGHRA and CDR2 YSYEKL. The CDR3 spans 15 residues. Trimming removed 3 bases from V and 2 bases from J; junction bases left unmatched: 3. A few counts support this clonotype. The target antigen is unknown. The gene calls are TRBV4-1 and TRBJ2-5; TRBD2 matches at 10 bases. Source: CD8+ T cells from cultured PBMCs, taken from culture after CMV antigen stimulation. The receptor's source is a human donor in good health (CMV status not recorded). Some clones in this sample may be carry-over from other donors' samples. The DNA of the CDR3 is TGCGCCAGCAGCCACCCAGCGGGAGGGCAAGAGACCCAGTACTTC. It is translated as CASSHPAGGQETQYF.